This T cell receptor beta chain was sequenced during a study of blood T cells in healthy people across ages. Study-wide findings and caveats: Roughly linearly, TCR beta diversity per million T cells fell as age increased.

Points on this clonotype: Its antigen remains unidentified.

Germline V gene lookup returns CDR1 SQVTM and CDR2 ANQGSEA. The CDR3 sequence is 11 residues long. V lost 1 base to trimming and J lost 7 bases, with 5 bases between them. Then a second PCR, running roughly 7 to 11 cycles, was carried out with a sample-barcoded 5' primer and a J-beta primer mix. TCRdb reprocessed the 5' RACE reads via MiXCR and lists one record per CDR3 protein. This sample carries hundreds of thousands of distinct CDR3 sequences, roughly 26% of them seen once, and the ten largest clones take about 3%. In addition, the sample was reused for a study of T cells of mothers and their children.

The chain couples TRBV29-1 to TRBJ2-4; D uncertain. The receptor was derived from a boy younger than 18 in good health. Specimen: blood. Written as DNA, the CDR3 is TGCAGCGTTGAAGTCGGTAACATTCAGTACTTC. It is translated as CSVEVGNIQYF.